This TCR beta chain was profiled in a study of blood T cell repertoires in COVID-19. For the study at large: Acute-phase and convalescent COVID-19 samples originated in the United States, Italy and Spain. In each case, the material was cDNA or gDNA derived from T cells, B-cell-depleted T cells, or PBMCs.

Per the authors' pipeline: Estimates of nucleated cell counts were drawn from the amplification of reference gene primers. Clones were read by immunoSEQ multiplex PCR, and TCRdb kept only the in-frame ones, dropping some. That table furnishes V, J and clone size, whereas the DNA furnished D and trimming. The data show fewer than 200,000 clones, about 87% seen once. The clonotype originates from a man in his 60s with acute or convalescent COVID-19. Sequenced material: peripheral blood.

This chain's CDR3 is CASSLVTGSANYGYTF. DNA of the CDR3: TGTGCCAGCAGCTTAGTCACAGGGTCTGCTAACTATGGCTACACCTTC. This chain uses TRBV7-9 with TRBJ1-2; possible D gene TRBD1, 6 bases. Trimming shortened V by 1 base and J by 0 bases, and 12 bases separated the two germline ends. CDR1 and CDR2 from the germline V gene are SEHNR and FQNEAQ (reference sequence). This CDR3 has 16 residues.